The present entry profiles one T cell receptor beta chain with its context. This entry belongs to a study of shared clonotypes between healthy human individuals. V was cut by 0 bases and J by 5 bases, with 14 bases left in between. The CDR3 consists of 15 residues. Germline lookup yields CDR1 SGDLS and CDR2 YYNGEE. Some clones are missing from TCRdb's copy, which holds only in-frame ones; the method was immunoSEQ multiplex PCR. Seen here are 640,000 or so clones, more than 70% observed once, and the top ten hold about 2%. Material for sequencing was memory CD4+ T cells sorted from blood. The subset was: CD45RA-negative fraction. This clonotype was sampled from a woman aged 25 to 39 in good health. The chain employs TRBV9 and TRBJ1-2, with a weak D call TRBD1 (5 bases). Written as DNA, the CDR3 is TGTGCCAGCAGCGTAGACAGCCTCGGGGGTTATGGCTACACCTTC. It encodes CASSVDSLGGYGYTF.